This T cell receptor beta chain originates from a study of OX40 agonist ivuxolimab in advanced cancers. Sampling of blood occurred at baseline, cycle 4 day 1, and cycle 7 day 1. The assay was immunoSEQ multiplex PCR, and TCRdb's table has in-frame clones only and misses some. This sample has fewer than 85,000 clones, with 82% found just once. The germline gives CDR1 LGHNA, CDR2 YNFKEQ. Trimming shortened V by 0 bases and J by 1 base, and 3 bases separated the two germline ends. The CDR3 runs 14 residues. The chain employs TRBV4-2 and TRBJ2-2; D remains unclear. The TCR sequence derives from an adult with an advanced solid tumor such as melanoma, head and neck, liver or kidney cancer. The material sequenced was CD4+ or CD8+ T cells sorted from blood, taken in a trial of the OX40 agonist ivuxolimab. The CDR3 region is CASSQDWNTGELFF. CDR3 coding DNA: TGTGCCAGCAGCCAAGATTGGAACACCGGGGAGCTGTTTTTT.